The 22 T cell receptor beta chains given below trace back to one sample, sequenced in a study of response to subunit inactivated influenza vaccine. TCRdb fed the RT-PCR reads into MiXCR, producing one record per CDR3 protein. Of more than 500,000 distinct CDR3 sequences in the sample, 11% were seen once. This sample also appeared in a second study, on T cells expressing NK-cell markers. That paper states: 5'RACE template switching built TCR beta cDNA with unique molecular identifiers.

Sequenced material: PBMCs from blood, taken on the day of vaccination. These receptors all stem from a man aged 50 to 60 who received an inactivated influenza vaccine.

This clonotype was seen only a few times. The CDR3 bases are TGTGCCAGCAGCCCCAGCTGGGTAGATACGCAGTATTTT. It specifies CASSPSWVDTQYF. The chain couples TRBV11-2 to TRBJ2-3; no clear D. Germline-derived CDR1 and CDR2 are SGHAT and FQNNGV. V was trimmed by 5 bases and J by 5 bases, leaving 11 bases between them. The CDR3 contains 13 residues.

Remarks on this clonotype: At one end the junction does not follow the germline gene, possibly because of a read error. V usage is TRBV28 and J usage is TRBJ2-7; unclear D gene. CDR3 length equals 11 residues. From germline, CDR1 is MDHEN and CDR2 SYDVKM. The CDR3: CTSSASYEQYF. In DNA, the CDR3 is TGTACCAGCAGTGCGTCCTACGAGCAGTACTTC.

The CDR3 coding sequence is TGCGCCAGCAGCGAGGACAGGGAGACCCAGTACTTC. Translating it yields CASSEDRETQYF. V usage is TRBV5-1 and J usage is TRBJ2-5, with 7 positions matching TRBD1. CDR1 is SGHRS, CDR2 YFSETQ, per germline. This CDR3 region has 12 residues. The trim removed 4 bases at V and 5 bases at J, leaving 2 bases unmatched.

In DNA form, the CDR3 reads TGTGCCAGCAGTTCCGAGTACCAAGAGACCCAGTACTTC. Translated, it gives CASSSEYQETQYF. The chain has TRBV6-2 or TRBV6-3 and TRBJ2-5; no clear D gene. The CDR3 covers 13 residues. Germline CDR1 reads MNHEY; CDR2 reads SVGEGT. V lost 4 bases and J 0 bases, leaving 6 bases between the germline ends.

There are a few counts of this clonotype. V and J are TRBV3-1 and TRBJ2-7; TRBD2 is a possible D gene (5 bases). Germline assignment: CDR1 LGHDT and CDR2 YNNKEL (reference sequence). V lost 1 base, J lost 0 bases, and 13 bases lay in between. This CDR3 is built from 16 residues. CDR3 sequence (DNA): TGTGCCAGCAGCCAAGGGAAGACTACCAGCTCCTACGAGCAGTACTTC. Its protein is CASSQGKTTSSYEQYF.

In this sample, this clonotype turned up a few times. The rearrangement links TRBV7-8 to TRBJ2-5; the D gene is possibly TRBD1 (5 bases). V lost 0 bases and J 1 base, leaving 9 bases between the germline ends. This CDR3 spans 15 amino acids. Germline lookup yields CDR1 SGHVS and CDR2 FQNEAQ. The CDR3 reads CASSLAETAQETQYF. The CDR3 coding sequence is TGTGCCAGCAGCTTAGCGGAGACAGCCCAAGAGACCCAGTACTTC. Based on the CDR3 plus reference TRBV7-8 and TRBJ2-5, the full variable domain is GAGVSQSPRYKVAKRGQDVALRCDPISGHVSLFWYQQALGQGPEFLTYFQNEAQLDKSGLPSDRFFAERPEGSVSTLKIQRTQQEDSAVYLCASSLAETAQETQYFGPGTRLLVL.

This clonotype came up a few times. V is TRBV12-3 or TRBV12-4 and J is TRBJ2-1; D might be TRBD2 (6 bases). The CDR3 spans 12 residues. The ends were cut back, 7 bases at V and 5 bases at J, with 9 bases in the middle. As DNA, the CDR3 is TGTGCCAGCAAGGGACTGAACAATGAGCAGTTCTTC. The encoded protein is CASKGLNNEQFF.

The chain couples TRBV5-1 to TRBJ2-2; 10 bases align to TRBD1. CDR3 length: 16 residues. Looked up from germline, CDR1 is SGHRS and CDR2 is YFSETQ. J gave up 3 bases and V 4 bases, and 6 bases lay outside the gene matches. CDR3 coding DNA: TGCGCCAGCAGCCAGAAGGGACAGGGGTACACCGGGGAGCTGTTTTTT. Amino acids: CASSQKGQGYTGELFF.

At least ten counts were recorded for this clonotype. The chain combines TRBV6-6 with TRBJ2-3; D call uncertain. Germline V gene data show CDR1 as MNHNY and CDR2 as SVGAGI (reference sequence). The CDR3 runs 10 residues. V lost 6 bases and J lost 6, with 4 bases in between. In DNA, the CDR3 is TGTGCCAGCAGGCACGATACGCAGTATTTT. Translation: CASRHDTQYF.

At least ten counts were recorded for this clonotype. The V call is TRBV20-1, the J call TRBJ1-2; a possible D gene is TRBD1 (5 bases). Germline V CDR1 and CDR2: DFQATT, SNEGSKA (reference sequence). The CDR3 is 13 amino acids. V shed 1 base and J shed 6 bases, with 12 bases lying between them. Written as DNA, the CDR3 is TGCAGTGCTAGAGCAGGGCACCTGGATGGCTACACCTTC. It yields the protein CSARAGHLDGYTF.

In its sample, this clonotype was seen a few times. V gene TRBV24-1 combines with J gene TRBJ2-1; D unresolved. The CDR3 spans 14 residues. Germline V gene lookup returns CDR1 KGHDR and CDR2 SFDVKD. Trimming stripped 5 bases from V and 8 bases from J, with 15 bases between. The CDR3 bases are TGTGCCACCAGTGCGGGCCTCATTAGGGATGAGCAGTTCTTC. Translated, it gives CATSAGLIRDEQFF.

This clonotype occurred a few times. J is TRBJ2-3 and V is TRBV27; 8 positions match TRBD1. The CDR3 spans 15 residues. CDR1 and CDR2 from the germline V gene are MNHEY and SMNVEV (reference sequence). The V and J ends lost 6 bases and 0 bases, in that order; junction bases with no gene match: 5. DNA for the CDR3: TGTGCCAGCAGGTCAGGGGGCCTTAGCACAGATACGCAGTATTTT. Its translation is CASRSGGLSTDTQYF.

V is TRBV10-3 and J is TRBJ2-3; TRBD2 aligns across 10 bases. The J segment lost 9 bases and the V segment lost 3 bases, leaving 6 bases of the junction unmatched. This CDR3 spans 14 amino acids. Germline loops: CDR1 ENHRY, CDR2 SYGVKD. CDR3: CAISDGLAGDTQYF. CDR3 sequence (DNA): TGTGCCATCAGTGACGGTCTAGCGGGGGACACGCAGTATTTT.

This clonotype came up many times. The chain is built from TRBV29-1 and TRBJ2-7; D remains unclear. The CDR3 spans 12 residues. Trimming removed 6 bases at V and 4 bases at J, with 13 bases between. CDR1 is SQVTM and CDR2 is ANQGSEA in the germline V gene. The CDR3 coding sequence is TGCAGCGTCGATCTGGGGTCGTACGAGCAGTACTTC. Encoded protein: CSVDLGSYEQYF.

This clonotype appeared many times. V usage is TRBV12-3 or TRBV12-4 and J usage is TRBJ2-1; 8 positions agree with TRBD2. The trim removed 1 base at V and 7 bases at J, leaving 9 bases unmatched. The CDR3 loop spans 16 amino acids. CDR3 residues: CASSLGSSGSKNEQFF. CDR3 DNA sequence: TGTGCCAGCAGTTTAGGTTCCAGCGGGAGTAAAAATGAGCAGTTCTTC.

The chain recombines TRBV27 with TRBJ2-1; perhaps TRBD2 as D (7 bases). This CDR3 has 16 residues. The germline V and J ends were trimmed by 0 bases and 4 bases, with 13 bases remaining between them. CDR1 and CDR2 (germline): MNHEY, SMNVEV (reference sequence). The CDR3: CASSLSAGAPYNEQFF. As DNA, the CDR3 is TGTGCCAGCAGTTTATCTGCGGGGGCTCCTTACAATGAGCAGTTCTTC.

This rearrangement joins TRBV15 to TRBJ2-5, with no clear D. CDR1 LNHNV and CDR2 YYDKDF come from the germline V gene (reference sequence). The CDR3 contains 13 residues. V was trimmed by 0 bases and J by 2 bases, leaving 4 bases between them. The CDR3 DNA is TGTGCCACCAGCAGAGAGCCACAAGAGACCCAGTACTTC. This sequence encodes CATSREPQETQYF.

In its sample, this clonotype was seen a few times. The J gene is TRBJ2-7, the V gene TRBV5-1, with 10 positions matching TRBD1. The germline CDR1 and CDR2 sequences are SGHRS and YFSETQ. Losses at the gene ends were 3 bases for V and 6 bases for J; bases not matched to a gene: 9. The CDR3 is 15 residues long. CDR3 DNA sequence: TGCGCCAGCAGCTGGGGAGGGACAGGGGACGGCGAGCAGTACTTC. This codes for CASSWGGTGDGEQYF.

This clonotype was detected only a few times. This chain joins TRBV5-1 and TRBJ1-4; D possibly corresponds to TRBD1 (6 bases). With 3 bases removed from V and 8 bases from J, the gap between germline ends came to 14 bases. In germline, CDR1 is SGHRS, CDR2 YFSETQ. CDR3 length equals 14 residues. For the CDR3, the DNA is TGCGCCAGCAGCTCGTCAGGGGTTGGAGAAAAACTGTTTTTT. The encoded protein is CASSSSGVGEKLFF.

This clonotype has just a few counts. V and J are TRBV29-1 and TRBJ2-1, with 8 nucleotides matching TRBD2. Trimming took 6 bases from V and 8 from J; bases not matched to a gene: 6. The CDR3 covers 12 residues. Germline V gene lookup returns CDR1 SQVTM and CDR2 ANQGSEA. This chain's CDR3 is CSVAGLVDEQFF. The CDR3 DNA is TGCAGCGTCGCGGGACTAGTAGATGAGCAGTTCTTC.

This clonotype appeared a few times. CDR3 coding DNA: TGTGCCAGCTCACCACGGGCAGGGGGCGCTTCCTACGAGCAGTACTTC. This gives the protein CASSPRAGGASYEQYF. V and J are TRBV18 and TRBJ2-7; TRBD1 agrees at 8 bases. V was pared by 1 base and J by 1 base, with 6 bases of the junction left unmatched. Germline loops: CDR1 KGHSH, CDR2 LQKENI. The CDR3 contains 16 residues.

The CDR3 sequence is CASKTDRNTGELFF. The CDR3 nucleotides read TGTGCCAGCAAGACTGACAGGAACACCGGGGAGCTGTTTTTT. The rearrangement uses TRBV6-1 and TRBJ2-2; D might be TRBD1 (5 bases). The CDR3 sequence is 14 residues long. From germline, CDR1 is MNHNS and CDR2 SASEGT. The V and J ends lost 7 bases and 1 base respectively, with 10 bases between them.